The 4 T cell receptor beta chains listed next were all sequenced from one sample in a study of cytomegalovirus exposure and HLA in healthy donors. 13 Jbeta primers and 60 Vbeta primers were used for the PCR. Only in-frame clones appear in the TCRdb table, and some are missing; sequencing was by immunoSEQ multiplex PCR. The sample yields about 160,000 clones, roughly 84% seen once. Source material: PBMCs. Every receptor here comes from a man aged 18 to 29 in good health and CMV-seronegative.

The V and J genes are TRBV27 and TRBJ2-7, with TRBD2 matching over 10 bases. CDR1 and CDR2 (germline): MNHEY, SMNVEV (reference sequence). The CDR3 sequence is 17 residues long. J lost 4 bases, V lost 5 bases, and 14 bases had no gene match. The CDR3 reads CASSALAGERGWYEQYF. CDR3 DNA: TGTGCCAGCAGTGCCCTAGCGGGAGAGAGGGGCTGGTACGAGCAGTACTTC.

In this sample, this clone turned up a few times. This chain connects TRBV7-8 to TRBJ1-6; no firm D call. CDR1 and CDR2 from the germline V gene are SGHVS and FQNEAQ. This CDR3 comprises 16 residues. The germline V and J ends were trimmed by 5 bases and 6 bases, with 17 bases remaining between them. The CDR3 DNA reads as TGTGCCAGCAGCCCCCAGCGGGTTCCGCGTAATTCACCCCTCCACTTT. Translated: CASSPQRVPRNSPLHF.

The CDR3 DNA follows: TGTGCCAGCAGCGTCATGCGGGAGGCGAACACCGGGGAGCTGTTTTTT. Its translation is CASSVMREANTGELFF. The genes are TRBV9 and TRBJ2-2, with 8 bases identical to TRBD2. This CDR3 region has 16 residues. Trimming took 2 bases from V and 0 from J; bases not matched to a gene: 3. CDR1 is SGDLS, CDR2 YYNGEE, per germline.

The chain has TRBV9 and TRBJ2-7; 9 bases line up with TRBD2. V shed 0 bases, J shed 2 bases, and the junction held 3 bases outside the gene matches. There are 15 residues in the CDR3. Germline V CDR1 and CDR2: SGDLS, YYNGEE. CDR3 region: CASSVEAGGTYEQYF. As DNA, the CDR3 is TGTGCCAGCAGCGTAGAAGCGGGAGGCACCTACGAGCAGTACTTC.